The subject of this entry is one TCR beta chain. The antigen it binds to is not known. Per-base quality was not reported, and no clone a single base away is much larger than it. TCR beta libraries were generated from genomic DNA with the immunoSEQ kit, following the manufacturer's recommendations. To prepare libraries, a first multiplex PCR with proprietary primers was run, followed by a second PCR that added unique barcodes, and a bead cleanup was done after each round. A kit-provided positive control reaction and a negative control reaction were included in every sample batch. The final libraries were assessed on an Agilent 4200 TapeStation D1000 ScreenTape, pooled by volume, and quantified by qPCR. Sequencing was performed on an Illumina NextSeq500 with a MidOutput 150-cycle cartridge, and 156 Read1 and 15 Index1 cycles were run with kit custom primers. The pooled library was loaded at roughly 1 pM with a roughly 20% PhiX control spike-in. Concerning the study's data processing: The vendor-processed data were analyzed in R, and a clonotype was defined as all T cells that share the same CDR3 nucleotide sequence. In the clone abundance analyses, frequencies were normalized to the 10,000 most abundant clones in each sample. Public T cell clones, which averaged fewer than five per sample, were removed prior to analysis. An abundance difference of at least 32-fold between compartments was the criterion for calling clonotypes tumor-enriched or baseline blood-enriched. Clonotypes expanded or contracted between blood time points were identified with a beta-binomial differential abundance model. Similarity between tumor and blood repertoires was quantified using the Baroni-Urbani and Buser coefficient, and groups were compared with two-tailed Wilcoxon tests in R. TCRdb took over this immuneACCESS table, retaining in-frame rearrangements with V and J assigned. Such tables are incomplete; in checked studies, under half of the missing clones stem from an unresolved V gene, and the remainder is unexplained. From that table come the V and J calls and clone size; the DNA was used to work out D and trimming. In this sample the table shows approximately 92,000 clones, around four fifths of which occur a single time. The ten largest make up roughly 10% of the sample.

This entry comes from a study of radiation and T cells in renal cell carcinoma (dated by TCRdb to the early 2020s). Concerning the study at large: A total of 50 or so samples underwent TCR beta sequencing, made up of 25 or so tumors and some 27 peripheral blood samples. A total of about 4 million unique CDR3 nucleotide sequences, encoding roughly 2.7 million unique CDR3 amino acid sequences, were found across all 50 or so samples. The final blood draw was performed at 4 weeks after radiation, at the same time as nephrectomy.

Per the publication, the time point label means: blood 4 weeks post-SBRT, at nephrectomy. The treatment or condition label corresponds to: 15 Gy SBRT to primary tumor, nephrectomy 4 weeks later. Samples were obtained from a clinical trial, in which 15 Gy stereotactic body radiation therapy was delivered to primary renal cell carcinomas and nephrectomy was performed 4 weeks later. Serial peripheral blood from radiation-treated patients was sampled at baseline, 2 weeks and 4 weeks after SBRT to track tumor-enriched clonotypes. Every patient's renal cell carcinoma showed clear cell pathology. The QIAamp DNA Blood Mini Kit (Qiagen) was used to prepare genomic DNA for TCR sequencing. Only samples passing all quality control checks were included in the analyses. The investigation overall reported the following: Top tumor clonotypes rose in blood from baseline to 2 weeks post-radiation, then contracted by 4 weeks, suggesting transient expansion of tumor-resident clones. Tracking of blood repertoire dynamics stopped at three to four weeks after treatment, with no follow-up past that point. Because pretreatment tumor biopsies were not available, the study could not determine whether clonotypes were already present within the tumor at baseline. Effects of radiation dose or scheduling on the TCR repertoire could not be addressed with the single-armed trial design.

From its cysteine to its phenylalanine, the CDR3 spans 13 amino acids. Solely the CDR3 DNA is kept, with 39 bases framed from the first base. V is cut by 3 bases and J by 4 bases, and the space between the germline ends is 9 bases. CDR1 and CDR2, per the germline V gene, are SGHDN and FVKESK. This chain is built from TRBV14 and TRBJ1-2; the D gene cannot be named for sure. This clonotype was obtained from a man aged 45 to 65 with renal cell carcinoma. The material sequenced was blood, taken from a patient whose treatment included radiotherapy and nephrectomy. The CDR3 region reads CASSQDFSYGYTF. The DNA sequence reads TGTGCCAGCAGCCAGGACTTCAGCTATGGCTACACCTTC. The full variable domain, with segments outside the CDR3 supplied by the reference TRBV14 and TRBJ1-2 proteins, appears as EAGVTQFPSHSVIEKGQTVTLRCDPISGHDNLYWYRRVMGKEIKFLLHFVKESKQDESGMPNNRFLAERTGGTYSTLKVQPAELEDSGVYFCASSQDFSYGYTFGSGTRLTVV.